This TCR beta chain comes out of a study of blood T cell repertoires in COVID-19. This CDR3 has 14 residues. V lost 4 bases to trimming and J lost 7 bases, with 14 bases between them. Germline V lookup: CDR1 LNHDA, CDR2 SQIVND (reference sequence). Methods used by the authors: Amplifying reference gene primers gave estimates of nucleated cell counts. TCRdb's copy holds only in-frame clones and misses some; the assay was immunoSEQ multiplex PCR. For V, J and clone size, that table is used; D and trimming come from the DNA. The sample lists about 260,000 clones, 88% seen once, with about 2.9% in the top ten.

The genes are TRBV19 and TRBJ1-5; a possible D gene is TRBD1 (6 bases). The receptor was derived from a woman in her thirties or forties who had been exposed to COVID-19. Source material: PBMCs or T cells enriched from blood (not recorded which). CDR3 sequence (DNA): TGTGCCAGTAGTAGACAGGATGTAACCCAGCCCCAGCATTTT. This translates into CASSRQDVTQPQHF. Full variable domain (missing parts from reference TRBV19 and TRBJ1-5): DGGITQSPKYLFRKEGQNVTLSCEQNLNHDAMYWYRQDPGQGLRLIYYSQIVNDFQKGDIAEGYSVSREKKESFPLTVTSAQKNPTAFYLCASSRQDVTQPQHFGDGTRLSIL.